This T cell receptor beta chain was sequenced in a study of liver allograft versus peripheral blood T cells. Across the whole study: Recipients' peripheral blood served as the comparator for T cell receptor repertoires in transplanted livers.

The ends were cut back, 5 bases at V and 3 bases at J, with 18 bases in the middle. Germline V gene data show CDR1 as MNHNS and CDR2 as SASEGT. This CDR3 contains 16 residues. Of note for this clonotype: Its cognate antigen is unknown.

Each CDR3 protein gets one entry after TCRdb re-called the reads with MiXCR. The table includes about 14,000 distinct CDR3 sequences, 20% detected once. Study-level findings and limits: Liver allograft T cell receptor repertoires were reported to differ from peripheral blood repertoires.

V usage is TRBV6-1 and J usage is TRBJ2-3, with D perhaps being TRBD1 or TRBD2 (5 bases each). The sequence was collected from a human patient who had a liver transplant. Some T cells may possibly be graft donor cells. This CDR3 is CASSRGAGRGTDTQYF. For the CDR3, the DNA is TGTGCCAGCAGTCGAGGAGCAGGGAGAGGGACAGATACGCAGTATTTT.